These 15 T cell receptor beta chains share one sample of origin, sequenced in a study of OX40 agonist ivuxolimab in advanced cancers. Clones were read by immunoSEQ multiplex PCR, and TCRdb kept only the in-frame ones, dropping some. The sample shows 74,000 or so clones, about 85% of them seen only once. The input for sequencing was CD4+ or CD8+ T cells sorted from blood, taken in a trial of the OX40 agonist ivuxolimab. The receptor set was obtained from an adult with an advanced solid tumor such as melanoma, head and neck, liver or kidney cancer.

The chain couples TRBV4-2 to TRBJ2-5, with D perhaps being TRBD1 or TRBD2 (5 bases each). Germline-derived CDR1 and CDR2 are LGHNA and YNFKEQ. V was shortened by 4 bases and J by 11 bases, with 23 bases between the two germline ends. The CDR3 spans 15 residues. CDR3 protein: CASSPNRWGSREQYF. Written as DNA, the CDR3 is TGTGCCAGCAGCCCCAATAGGTGGGGCTCGAGGGAGCAGTACTTC.

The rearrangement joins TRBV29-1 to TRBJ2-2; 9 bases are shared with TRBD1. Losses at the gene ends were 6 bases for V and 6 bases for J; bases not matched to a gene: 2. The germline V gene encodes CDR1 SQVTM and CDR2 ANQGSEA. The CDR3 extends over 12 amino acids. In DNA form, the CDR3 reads TGCAGCGTGTGGACAGGGGCCGGGGAGCTGTTTTTT. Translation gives CSVWTGAGELFF.

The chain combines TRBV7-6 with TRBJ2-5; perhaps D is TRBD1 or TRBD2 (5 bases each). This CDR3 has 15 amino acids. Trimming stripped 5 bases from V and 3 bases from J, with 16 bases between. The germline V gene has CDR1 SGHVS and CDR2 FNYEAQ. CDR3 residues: CASSAGAPREETQYF. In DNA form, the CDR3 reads TGTGCCAGCAGCGCCGGGGCTCCGAGGGAAGAGACCCAGTACTTC.

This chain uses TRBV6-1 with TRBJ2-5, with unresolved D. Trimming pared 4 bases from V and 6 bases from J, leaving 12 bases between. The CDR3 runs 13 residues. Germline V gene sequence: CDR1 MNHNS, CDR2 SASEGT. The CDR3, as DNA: TGTGCCAGCAGTGCGGCCGGGCGGCAGACCCAGTACTTC. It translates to CASSAAGRQTQYF.

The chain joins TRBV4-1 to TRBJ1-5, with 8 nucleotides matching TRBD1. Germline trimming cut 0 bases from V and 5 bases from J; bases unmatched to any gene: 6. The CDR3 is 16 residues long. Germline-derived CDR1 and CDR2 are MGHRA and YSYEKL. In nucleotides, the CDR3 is TGCGCCAGCAGCCAAGATAGTAACAGGGGGTATCAGCCCCAGCATTTT. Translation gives CASSQDSNRGYQPQHF.

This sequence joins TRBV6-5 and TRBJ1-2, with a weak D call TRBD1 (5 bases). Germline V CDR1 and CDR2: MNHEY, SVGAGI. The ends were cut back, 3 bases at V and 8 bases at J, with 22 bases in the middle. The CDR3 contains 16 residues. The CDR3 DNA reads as TGTGCCAGCAGTTATAGCGCTGGGCTAAGGGGACTCGGCTACACCTTC. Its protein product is CASSYSAGLRGLGYTF.

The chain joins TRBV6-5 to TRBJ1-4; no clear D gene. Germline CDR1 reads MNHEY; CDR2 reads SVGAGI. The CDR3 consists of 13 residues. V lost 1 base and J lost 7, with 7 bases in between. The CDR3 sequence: CASSYFGSEKLFF. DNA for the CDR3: TGTGCCAGCAGTTACTTTGGATCTGAAAAACTGTTTTTT.

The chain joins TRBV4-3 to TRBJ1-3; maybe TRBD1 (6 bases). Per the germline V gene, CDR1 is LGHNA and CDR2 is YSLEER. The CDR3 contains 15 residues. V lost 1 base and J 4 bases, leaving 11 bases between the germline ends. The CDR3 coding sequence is TGCGCCAGCAGCCAAGCCCCAGGGGAAGGAAACACCATATATTTT. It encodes CASSQAPGEGNTIYF.

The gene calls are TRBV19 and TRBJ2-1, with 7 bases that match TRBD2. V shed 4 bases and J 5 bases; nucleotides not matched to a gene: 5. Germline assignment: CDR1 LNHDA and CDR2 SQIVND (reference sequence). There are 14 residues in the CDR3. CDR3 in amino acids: CASSKPSGNNEQFF. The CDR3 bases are TGTGCCAGTAGTAAACCAAGCGGGAACAATGAGCAGTTCTTC.

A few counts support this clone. CDR3 bases: TGTGCCAGCAGGCCGGGACCCTCCTATGGCTACACCTTC. This codes for CASRPGPSYGYTF. This sequence joins TRBV4-2 and TRBJ1-2, with a possible D match to TRBD1 (5 bases). CDR1 is LGHNA and CDR2 is YNFKEQ in the germline V gene. The CDR3 consists of 13 residues. Deletions cut 6 bases from V and 4 bases from J, with 12 bases between.

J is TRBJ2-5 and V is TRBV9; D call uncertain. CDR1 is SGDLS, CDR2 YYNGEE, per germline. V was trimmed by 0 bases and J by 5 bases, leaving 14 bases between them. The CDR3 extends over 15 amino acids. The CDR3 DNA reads TGTGCCAGCAGCGTAGCCCCCCAACCGCGGGAGACCCAGTACTTC. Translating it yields CASSVAPQPRETQYF.

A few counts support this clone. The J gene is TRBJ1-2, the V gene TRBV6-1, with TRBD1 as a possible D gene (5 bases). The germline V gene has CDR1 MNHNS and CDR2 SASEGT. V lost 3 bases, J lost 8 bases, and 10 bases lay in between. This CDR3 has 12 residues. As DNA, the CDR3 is TGTGCCAGCAGTGAGCAGGGAAGAGGCTACACCTTC. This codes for CASSEQGRGYTF.

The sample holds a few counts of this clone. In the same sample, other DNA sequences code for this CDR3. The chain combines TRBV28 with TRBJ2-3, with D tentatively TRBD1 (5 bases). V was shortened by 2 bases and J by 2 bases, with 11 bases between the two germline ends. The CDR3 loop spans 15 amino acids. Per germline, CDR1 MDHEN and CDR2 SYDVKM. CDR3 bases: TGTGCCAGCAGTTTACCCTCAGGGCTCACAGATACGCAGTATTTT. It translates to CASSLPSGLTDTQYF.

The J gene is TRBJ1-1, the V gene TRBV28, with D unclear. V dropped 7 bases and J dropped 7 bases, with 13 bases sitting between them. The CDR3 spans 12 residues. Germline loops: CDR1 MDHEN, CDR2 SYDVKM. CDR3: CASTPGPGEAFF. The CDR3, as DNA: TGTGCCAGCACCCCAGGTCCGGGTGAAGCTTTCTTT.

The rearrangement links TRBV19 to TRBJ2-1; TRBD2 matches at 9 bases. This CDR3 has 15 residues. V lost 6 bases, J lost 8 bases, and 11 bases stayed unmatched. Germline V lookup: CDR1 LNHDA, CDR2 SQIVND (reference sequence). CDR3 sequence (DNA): TGTGCCAGTAGCTTCAGGACTAGCGAAGTCGATGAGCAGTTCTTC. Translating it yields CASSFRTSEVDEQFF.